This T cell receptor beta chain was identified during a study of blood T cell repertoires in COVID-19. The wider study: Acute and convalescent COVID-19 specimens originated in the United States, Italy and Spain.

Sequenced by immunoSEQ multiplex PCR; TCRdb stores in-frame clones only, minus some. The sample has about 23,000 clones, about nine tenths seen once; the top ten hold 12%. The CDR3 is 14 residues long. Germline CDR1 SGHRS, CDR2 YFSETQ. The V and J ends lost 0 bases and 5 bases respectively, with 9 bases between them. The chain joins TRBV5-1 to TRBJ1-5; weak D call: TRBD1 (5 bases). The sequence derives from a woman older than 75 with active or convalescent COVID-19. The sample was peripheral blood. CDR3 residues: CASSLGAGDQPQHF. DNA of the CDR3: TGCGCCAGCAGCTTGGGGGCGGGGGATCAGCCCCAGCATTTT.